This T cell receptor beta chain is drawn from a study of cytomegalovirus exposure and HLA in healthy donors. As for the study in general: An earlier analysis identified 120 million or so unique TCR beta sequences in approximately 170 million T cells. A preliminary data release comprised 80 million to 95 million unique TCRs obtained from HLA-typed donors. Findings and limits, study-wide: The Asian-associated ancestry cluster reportedly had fewer N-insertions than the roughly 720-donor mean in a later analysis.

V lost 5 bases to trimming and J lost 4 bases; unmatched junction nucleotides: 4. The CDR3 extends over 14 amino acids. Germline V gene sequence: CDR1 LNHDA, CDR2 SQIVND (reference sequence). A word on this clone: Its antigen is not identified.

PCR was performed using 60 Vbeta and 13 Jbeta primers. TCRdb's copy holds only in-frame clones and misses some; the assay was immunoSEQ multiplex PCR. There are 150,000 to 200,000 clones in the sample; roughly 80% occur only once, and about 10% lies in the top ten. Sequenced input: PBMCs. This clonotype was sampled from a young man in good health and CMV-seropositive. The chain recombines TRBV19 with TRBJ2-7; TRBD1 agrees at 11 bases. The chain's CDR3 is CASSGGQGVYEQYF. In DNA, the CDR3 is TGTGCCAGTAGTGGGGGACAGGGGGTTTACGAGCAGTACTTC.